Described below is a single TCR beta chain sequence and its context. Its antigen is unknown. Only in-frame clones appear in the TCRdb table, and some are missing; sequencing was by immunoSEQ multiplex PCR. Of some 2,400,000 clones listed, approximately 95% are singletons. This sample stems from a study of shared clonotypes between healthy human individuals. Findings and caveats of the study: Incomplete sequencing of sorted subsets was indicated by rarefaction despite large depth.

V was pared by 3 bases and J by 0 bases, with 10 bases between. The CDR3 sequence is 15 residues long. CDR1 and CDR2 from the germline V gene are WNHNN and SYGVQD (reference sequence). V and J are TRBV10-1 and TRBJ2-3; D call uncertain. This TCR came from a man aged 18-30 years in good health. The sequenced material came from naive CD4+ T cells sorted from blood. Noted subset: CD45RA+ positively selected. The CDR3: CASSDRLGSTDTQYF. The CDR3 nucleotides are TGCGCCAGCAGTGACCGCCTGGGGAGCACAGATACGCAGTATTTT.